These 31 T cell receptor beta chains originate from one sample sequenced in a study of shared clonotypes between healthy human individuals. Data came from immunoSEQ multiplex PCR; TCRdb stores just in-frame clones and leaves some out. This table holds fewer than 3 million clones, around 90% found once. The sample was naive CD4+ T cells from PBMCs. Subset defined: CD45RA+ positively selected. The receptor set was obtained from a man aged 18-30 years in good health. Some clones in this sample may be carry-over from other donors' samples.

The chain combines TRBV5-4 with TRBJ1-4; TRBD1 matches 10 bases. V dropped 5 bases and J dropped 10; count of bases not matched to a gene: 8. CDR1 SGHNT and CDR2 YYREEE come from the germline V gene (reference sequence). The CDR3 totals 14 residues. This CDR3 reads CASSVGTGEGKLFF. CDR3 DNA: TGTGCCAGCAGTGTGGGGACAGGGGAAGGAAAACTGTTTTTT.

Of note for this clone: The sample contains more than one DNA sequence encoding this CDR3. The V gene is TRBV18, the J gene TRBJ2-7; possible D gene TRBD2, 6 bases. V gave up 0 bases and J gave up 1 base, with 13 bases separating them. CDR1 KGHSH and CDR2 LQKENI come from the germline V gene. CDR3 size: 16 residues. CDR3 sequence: CASSPPGTPSSYEQYF. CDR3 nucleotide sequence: TGTGCCAGCTCACCACCCGGGACTCCTTCTTCCTACGAGCAGTACTTC.

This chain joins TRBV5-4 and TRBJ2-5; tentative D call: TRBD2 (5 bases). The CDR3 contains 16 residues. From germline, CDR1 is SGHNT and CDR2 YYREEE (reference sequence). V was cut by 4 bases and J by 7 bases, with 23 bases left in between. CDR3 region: CASSPLVGSAIGTQYF. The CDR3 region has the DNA TGTGCCAGCAGCCCACTAGTAGGTAGCGCTATCGGGACCCAGTACTTC.

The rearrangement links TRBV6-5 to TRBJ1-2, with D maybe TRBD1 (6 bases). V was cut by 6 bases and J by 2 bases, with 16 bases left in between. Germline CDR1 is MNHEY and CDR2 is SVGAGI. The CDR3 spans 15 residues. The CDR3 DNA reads TGTGCCAGCAGCAGCCCAGGGGAGGGGAACTATGGCTACACCTTC. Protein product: CASSSPGEGNYGYTF.

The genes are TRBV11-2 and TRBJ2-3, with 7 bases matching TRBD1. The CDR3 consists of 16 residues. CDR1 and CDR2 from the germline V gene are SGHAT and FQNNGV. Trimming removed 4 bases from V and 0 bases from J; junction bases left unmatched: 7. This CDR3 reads CASSSLGTASTDTQYF. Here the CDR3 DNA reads TGTGCCAGCAGCTCCCTGGGGACAGCTAGCACAGATACGCAGTATTTT. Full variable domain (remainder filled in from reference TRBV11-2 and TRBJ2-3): EAGVAQSPRYKIIEKRQSVAFWCNPISGHATLYWYQQILGQGPKLLIQFQNNGVVDDSQLPKDRFSAERLKGVDSTLKIQPAKLEDSAVYLCASSSLGTASTDTQYFGPGTRLTVL.

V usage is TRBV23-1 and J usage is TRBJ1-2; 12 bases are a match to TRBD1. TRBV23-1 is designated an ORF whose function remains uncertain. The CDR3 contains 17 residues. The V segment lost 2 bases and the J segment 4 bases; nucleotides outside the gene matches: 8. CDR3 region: CASSQTGTGGRFYGYTF. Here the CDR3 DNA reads TGCGCCAGCAGTCAAACCGGGACAGGGGGCCGATTCTATGGCTACACCTTC.

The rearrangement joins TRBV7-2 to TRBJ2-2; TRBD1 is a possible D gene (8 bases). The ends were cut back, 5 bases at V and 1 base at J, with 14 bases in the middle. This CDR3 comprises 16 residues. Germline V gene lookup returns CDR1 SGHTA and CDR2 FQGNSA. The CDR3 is CASSAQGGRNTGELFF. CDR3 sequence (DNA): TGTGCCAGCAGCGCACAGGGGGGGCGGAACACCGGGGAGCTGTTTTTT.

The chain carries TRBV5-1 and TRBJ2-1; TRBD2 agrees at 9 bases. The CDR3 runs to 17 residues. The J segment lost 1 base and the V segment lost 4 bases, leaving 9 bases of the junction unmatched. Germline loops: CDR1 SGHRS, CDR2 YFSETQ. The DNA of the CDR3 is TGCGCCAGCAGCGCTGCCGGGACTAGCAGTTCCTACAATGAGCAGTTCTTC. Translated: CASSAAGTSSSYNEQFF.

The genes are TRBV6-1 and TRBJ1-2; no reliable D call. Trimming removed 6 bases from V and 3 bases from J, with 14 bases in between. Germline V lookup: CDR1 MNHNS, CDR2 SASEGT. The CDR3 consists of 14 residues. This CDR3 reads CASSLPENHYGYTF. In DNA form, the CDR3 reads TGTGCCAGCAGCCTACCCGAAAACCACTATGGCTACACCTTC.

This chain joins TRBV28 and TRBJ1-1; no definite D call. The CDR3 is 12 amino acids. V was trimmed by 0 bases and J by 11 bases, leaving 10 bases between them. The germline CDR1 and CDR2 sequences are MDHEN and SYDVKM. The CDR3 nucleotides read TGTGCCAGCAGTTTATGGAGGTATCGGGCTTTCTTT. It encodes CASSLWRYRAFF. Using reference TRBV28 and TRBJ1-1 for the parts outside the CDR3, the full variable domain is DVKVTQSSRYLVKRTGEKVFLECVQDMDHENMFWYRQDPGLGLRLIYFSYDVKMKEKGDIPEGYSVSREKKERFSLILESASTNQTSMYLCASSLWRYRAFFGQGTRLTVV.

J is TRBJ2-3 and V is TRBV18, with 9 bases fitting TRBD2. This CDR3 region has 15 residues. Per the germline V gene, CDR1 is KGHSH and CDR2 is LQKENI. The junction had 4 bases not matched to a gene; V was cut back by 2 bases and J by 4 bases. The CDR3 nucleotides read TGTGCCAGCTCACCAGATAGCGGGAGCCCAGATACGCAGTATTTT. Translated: CASSPDSGSPDTQYF. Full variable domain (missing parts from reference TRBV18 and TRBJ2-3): NAGVMQNPRHLVRRRGQEARLRCSPMKGHSHVYWYRQLPEEGLKFMVYLQKENIIDESGMPKERFSAEFPKEGPSILRIQQVVRGDSAAYFCASSPDSGSPDTQYFGPGTRLTVL.

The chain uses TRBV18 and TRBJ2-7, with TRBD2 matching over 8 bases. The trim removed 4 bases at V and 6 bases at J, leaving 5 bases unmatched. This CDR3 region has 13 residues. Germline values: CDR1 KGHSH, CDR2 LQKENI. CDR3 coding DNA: TGTGCCAGCTCACACGGACTAGCTCGCGAGCAGTACTTC. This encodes CASSHGLAREQYF.

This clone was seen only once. In nucleotides, the CDR3 is TGTGCCAGCAGTGCCCAGGGAGCGCAGTACTTC. Translation: CASSAQGAQYF. The rearrangement uses TRBV2 and TRBJ2-7; either TRBD1 or TRBD2 may fit D (5 bases each). The CDR3 has 11 residues. V was clipped by 4 bases and J by 9 bases, with 10 bases between them. Germline loops: CDR1 SNHLY, CDR2 FYNNEI.

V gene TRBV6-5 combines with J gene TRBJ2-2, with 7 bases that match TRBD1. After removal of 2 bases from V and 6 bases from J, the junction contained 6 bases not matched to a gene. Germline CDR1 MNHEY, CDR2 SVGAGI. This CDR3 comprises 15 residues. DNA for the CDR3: TGTGCCAGCAGTTACCGGACAGGCCCTCCCGGGGAGCTGTTTTTT. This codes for CASSYRTGPPGELFF.

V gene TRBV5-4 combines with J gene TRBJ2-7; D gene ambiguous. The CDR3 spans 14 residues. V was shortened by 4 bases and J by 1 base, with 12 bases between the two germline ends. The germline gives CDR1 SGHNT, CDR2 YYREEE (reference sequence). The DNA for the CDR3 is TGTGCCAGCAGCCCCCTAGGCGGATCCTACGAGCAGTACTTC. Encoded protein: CASSPLGGSYEQYF.

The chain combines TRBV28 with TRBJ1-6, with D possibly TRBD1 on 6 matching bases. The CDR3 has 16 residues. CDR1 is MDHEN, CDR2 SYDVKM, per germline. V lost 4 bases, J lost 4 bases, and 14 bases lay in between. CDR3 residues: CASSSPGQQYNSPLHF. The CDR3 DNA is TGTGCCAGCAGTTCCCCTGGACAGCAATATAATTCACCCCTCCACTTT. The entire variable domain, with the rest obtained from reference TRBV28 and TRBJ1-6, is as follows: DVKVTQSSRYLVKRTGEKVFLECVQDMDHENMFWYRQDPGLGLRLIYFSYDVKMKEKGDIPEGYSVSREKKERFSLILESASTNQTSMYLCASSSPGQQYNSPLHFGNGTRLTVT.

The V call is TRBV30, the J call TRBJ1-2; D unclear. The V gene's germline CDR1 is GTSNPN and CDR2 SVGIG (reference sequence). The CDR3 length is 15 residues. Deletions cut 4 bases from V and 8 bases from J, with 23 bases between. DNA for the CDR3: TGTGCCTGGACCCTTCGCGATAGGCCCTCGAACGGCTACACCTTC. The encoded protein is CAWTLRDRPSNGYTF.

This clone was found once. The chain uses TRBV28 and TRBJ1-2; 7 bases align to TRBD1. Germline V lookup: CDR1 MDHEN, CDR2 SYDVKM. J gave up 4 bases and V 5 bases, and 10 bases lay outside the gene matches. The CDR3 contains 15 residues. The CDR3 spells CASSPTGAPLYGYTF. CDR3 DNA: TGTGCCAGCAGTCCCACAGGGGCCCCTCTCTATGGCTACACCTTC.

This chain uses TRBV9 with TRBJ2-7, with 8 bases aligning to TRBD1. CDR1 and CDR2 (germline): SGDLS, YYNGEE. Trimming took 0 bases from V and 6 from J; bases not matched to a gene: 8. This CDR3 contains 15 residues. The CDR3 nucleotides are TGTGCCAGCAGCGTAGTGGCAGGGGGCGCCGGCGAGCAGTACTTC. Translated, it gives CASSVVAGGAGEQYF.

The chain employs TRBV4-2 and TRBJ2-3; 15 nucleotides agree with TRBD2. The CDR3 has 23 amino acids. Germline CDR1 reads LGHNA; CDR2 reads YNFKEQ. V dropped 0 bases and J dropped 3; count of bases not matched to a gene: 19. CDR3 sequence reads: CASSQDLLSTTTGLAGGTDTQYF. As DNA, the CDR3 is TGTGCCAGCAGCCAAGATTTATTGTCCACAACGACGGGACTAGCGGGAGGAACAGATACGCAGTATTTT.

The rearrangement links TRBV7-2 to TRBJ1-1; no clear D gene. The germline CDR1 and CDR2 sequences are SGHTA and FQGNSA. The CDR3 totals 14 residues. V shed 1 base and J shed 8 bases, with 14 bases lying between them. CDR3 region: CASSLDSSEAEAFF. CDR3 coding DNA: TGTGCCAGCAGCTTAGACTCGTCCGAAGCCGAAGCTTTCTTT.

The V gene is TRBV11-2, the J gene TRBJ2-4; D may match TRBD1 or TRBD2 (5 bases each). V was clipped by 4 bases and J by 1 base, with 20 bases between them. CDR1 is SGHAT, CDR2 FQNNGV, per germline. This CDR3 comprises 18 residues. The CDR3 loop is CASSSTRRDGLAKNIQYF. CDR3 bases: TGTGCCAGCAGCTCCACCCGAAGGGACGGCCTGGCCAAAAACATTCAGTACTTC. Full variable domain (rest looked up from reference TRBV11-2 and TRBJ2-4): EAGVAQSPRYKIIEKRQSVAFWCNPISGHATLYWYQQILGQGPKLLIQFQNNGVVDDSQLPKDRFSAERLKGVDSTLKIQPAKLEDSAVYLCASSSTRRDGLAKNIQYFGAGTRLSVL.

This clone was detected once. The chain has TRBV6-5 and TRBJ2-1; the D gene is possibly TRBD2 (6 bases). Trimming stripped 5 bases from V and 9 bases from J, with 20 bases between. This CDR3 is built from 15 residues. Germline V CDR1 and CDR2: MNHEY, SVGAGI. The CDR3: CASSPPGLGPGEQFF. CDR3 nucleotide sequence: TGTGCCAGCAGTCCGCCGGGACTTGGACCCGGTGAGCAGTTCTTC.

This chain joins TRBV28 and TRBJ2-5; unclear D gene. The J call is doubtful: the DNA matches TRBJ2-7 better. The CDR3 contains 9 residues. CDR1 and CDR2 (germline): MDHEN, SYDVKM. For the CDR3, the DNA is TGTGCCACTTCCTACGAGCAGTACTTC. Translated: CATSYEQYF.

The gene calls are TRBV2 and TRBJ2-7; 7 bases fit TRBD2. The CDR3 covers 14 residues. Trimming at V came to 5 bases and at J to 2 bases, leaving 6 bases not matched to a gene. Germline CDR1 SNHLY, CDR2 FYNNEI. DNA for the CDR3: TGTGCCAGCAGTTCCCAGGGAGGGACCTACGAGCAGTACTTC. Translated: CASSSQGGTYEQYF.

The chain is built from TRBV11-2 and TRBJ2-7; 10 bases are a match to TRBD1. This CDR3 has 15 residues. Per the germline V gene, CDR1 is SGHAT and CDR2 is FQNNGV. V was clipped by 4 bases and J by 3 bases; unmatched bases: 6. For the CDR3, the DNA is TGTGCCAGCAGCTCCTCGACAGGGGGCAGCTACGAGCAGTACTTC. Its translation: CASSSSTGGSYEQYF.

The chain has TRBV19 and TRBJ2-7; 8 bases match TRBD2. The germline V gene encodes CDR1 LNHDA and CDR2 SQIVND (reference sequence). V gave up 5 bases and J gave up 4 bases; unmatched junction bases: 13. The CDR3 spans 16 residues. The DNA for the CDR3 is TGTGCCAGTAGTCCCCGTGGTAGCGGGGCCCTGTACGAGCAGTACTTC. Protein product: CASSPRGSGALYEQYF.

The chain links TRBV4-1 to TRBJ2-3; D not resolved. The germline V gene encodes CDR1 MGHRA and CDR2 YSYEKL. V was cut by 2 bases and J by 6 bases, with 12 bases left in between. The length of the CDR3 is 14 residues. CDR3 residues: CASSQSRTTDTQYF. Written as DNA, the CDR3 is TGCGCCAGCAGCCAATCGAGGACGACCGATACGCAGTATTTT.

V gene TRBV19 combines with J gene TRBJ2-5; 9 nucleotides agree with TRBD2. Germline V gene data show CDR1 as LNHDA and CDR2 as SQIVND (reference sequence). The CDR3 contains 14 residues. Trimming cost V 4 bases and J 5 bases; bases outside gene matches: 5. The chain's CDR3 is CASSRRTSAETQYF. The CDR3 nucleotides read TGTGCCAGTAGTAGGCGGACTAGCGCGGAGACCCAGTACTTC.

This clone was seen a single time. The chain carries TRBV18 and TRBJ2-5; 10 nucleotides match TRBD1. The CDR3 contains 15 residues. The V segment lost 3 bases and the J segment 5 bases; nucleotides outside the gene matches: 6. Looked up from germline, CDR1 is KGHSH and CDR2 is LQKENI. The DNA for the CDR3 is TGTGCCAGCTCACCCCCGGGGACAGGGGATGAGACCCAGTACTTC. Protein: CASSPPGTGDETQYF. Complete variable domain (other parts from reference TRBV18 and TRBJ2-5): NAGVMQNPRHLVRRRGQEARLRCSPMKGHSHVYWYRQLPEEGLKFMVYLQKENIIDESGMPKERFSAEFPKEGPSILRIQQVVRGDSAAYFCASSPPGTGDETQYFGPGTRLLVL.

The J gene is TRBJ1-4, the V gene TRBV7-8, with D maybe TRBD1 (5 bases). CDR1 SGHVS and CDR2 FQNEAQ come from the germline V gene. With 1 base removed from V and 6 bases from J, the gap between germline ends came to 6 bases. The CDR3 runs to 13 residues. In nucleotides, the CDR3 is TGTGCCAGCAGCTTAGGGGGCGATGAAAAACTGTTTTTT. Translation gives CASSLGGDEKLFF.